This T cell receptor (beta chain) was obtained from a study of CD8 T cells in Susac syndrome. The RNA, roughly 0.45 to 1 ug, was put through reverse transcription using random hexamers. TCRdb itself ran the immunoSEQ multiplex PCR reads through MiXCR, one entry per CDR3 protein. The table includes some 120,000 distinct CDR3 sequences, 90% to 95% detected once. CDR1 is MNHEY, CDR2 SMNVEV, per germline (reference sequence). CDR3 length: 14 amino acids. V was pared by 6 bases and J by 4 bases, with 15 bases between. V is TRBV27 and J is TRBJ1-2, with D possibly TRBD1 on 6 matching bases. The clonotype was recovered from a human donor in good health. The sequencing sample was made of CD4+ T cells from PBMCs. The CDR3 DNA sequence: TGTGCCAGCAGGAACTCGGACAGCCTCTATGGCTACACCTTC. This sequence encodes CASRNSDSLYGYTF.